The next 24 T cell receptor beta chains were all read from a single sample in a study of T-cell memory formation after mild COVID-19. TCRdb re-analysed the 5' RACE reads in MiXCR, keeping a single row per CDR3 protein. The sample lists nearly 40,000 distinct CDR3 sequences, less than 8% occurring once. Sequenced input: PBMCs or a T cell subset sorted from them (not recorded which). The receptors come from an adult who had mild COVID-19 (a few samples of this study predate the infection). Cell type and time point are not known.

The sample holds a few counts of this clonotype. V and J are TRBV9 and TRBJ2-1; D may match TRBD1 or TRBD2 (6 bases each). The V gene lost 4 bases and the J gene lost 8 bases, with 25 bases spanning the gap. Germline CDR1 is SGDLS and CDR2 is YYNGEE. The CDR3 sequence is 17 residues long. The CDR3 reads CASSPRRGVGGADEQFF. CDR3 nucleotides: TGTGCCAGCAGCCCACGTAGGGGGGTGGGGGGTGCTGATGAGCAGTTCTTC.

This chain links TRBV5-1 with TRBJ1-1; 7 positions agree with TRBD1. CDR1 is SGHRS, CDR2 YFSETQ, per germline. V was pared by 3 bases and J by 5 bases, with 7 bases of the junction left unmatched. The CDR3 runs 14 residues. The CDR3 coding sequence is TGCGCCAGCAGCTCTAGACAGGGAGGGACTGAAGCTTTCTTT. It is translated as CASSSRQGGTEAFF.

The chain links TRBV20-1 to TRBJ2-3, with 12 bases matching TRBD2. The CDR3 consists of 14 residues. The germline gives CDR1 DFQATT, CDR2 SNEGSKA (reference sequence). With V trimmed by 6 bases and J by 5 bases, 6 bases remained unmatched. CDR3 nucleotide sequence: TGCAGTGCGCGACTAGCGGGGGAGGGAGATACGCAGTATTTT. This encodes CSARLAGEGDTQYF.

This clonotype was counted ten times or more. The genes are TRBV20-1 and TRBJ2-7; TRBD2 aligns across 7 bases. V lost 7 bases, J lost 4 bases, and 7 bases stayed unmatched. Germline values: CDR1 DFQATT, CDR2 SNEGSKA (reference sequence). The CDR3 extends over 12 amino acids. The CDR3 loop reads CSVAGVGYEQYF. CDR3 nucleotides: TGCAGTGTCGCGGGAGTGGGATACGAGCAGTACTTC.

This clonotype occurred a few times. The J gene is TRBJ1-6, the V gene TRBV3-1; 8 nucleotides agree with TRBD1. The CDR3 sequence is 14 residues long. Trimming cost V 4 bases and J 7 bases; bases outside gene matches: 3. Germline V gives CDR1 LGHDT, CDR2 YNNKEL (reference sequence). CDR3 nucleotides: TGTGCCAGCAGCCCGGGACAGGACAATTCACCCCTCCACTTT. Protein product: CASSPGQDNSPLHF. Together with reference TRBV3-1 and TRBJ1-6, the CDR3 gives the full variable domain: DTAVSQTPKYLVTQMGNDKSIKCEQNLGHDTMYWYKQDSKKFLKIMFSYNNKELIINETVPNRFSPKSPDKAHLNLHINSLELGDSAVYFCASSPGQDNSPLHFGNGTRLTVT.

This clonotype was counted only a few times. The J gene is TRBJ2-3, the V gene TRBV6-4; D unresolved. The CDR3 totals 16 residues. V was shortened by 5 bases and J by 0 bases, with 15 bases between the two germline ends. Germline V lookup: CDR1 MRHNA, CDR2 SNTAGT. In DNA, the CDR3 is TGTGCCAGCAGTCCCCGACGTCCTATTAGCACAGATACGCAGTATTTT. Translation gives CASSPRRPISTDTQYF.

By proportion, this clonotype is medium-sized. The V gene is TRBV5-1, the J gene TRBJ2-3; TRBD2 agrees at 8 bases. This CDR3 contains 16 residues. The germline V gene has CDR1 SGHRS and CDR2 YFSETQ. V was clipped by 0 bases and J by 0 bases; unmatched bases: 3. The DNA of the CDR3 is TGCGCCAGCAGCTTGGGGTCTAGCGGGAGCACAGATACGCAGTATTTT. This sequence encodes CASSLGSSGSTDTQYF.

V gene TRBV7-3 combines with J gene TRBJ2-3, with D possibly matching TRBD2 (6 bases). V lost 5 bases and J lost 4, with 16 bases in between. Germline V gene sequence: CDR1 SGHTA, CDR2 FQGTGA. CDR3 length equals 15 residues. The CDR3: CASSATSSRADTQYF. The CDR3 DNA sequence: TGTGCCAGCAGCGCGACTAGTAGTAGGGCAGATACGCAGTATTTT.

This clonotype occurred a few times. CDR3 amino acids: CSARFGSRATDTQYF. In DNA form, the CDR3 reads TGCAGTGCTAGATTTGGGAGTCGGGCCACAGATACGCAGTATTTT. V and J are TRBV20-1 and TRBJ2-3; D is possibly TRBD2 (5 bases). Trimming left V 2 bases short and J 2 bases short, with 14 bases between. Looked up from germline, CDR1 is DFQATT and CDR2 is SNEGSKA (reference sequence). The CDR3 is 15 residues long.

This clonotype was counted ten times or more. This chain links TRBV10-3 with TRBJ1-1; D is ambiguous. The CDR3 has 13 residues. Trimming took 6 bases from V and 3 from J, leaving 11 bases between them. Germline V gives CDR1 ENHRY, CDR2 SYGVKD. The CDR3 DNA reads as TGTGCCATCAGGACGGGTGGGGACACTGAAGCTTTCTTT. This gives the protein CAIRTGGDTEAFF.

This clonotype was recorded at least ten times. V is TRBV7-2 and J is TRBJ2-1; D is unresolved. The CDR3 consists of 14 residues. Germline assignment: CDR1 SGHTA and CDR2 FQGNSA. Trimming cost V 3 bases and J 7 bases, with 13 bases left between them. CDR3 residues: CASSLAANQNEQFF. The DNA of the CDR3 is TGTGCCAGCAGCTTGGCTGCAAACCAGAATGAGCAGTTCTTC.

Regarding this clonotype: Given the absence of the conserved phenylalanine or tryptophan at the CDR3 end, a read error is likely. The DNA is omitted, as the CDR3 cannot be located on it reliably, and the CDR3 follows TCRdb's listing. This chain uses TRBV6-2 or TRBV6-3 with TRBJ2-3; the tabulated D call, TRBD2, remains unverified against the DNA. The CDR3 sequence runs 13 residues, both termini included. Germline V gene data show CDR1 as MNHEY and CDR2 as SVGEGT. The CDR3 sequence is CASSYTGLAGEVY.

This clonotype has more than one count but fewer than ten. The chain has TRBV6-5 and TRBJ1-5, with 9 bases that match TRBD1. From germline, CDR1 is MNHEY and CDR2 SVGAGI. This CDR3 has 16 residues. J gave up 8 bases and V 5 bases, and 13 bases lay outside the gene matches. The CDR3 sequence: CASSPLGTGLGKPQHF. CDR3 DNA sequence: TGTGCCAGCAGTCCCTTGGGGACAGGGCTTGGGAAGCCCCAGCATTTT.

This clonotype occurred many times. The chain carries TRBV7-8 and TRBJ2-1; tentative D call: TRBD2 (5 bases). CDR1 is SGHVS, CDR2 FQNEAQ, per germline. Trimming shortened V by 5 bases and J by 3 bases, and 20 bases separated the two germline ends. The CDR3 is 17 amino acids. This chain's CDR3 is CASSPPRAAYGYNEQFF. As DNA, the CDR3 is TGTGCCAGCAGCCCCCCCCGAGCGGCGTATGGCTACAATGAGCAGTTCTTC.

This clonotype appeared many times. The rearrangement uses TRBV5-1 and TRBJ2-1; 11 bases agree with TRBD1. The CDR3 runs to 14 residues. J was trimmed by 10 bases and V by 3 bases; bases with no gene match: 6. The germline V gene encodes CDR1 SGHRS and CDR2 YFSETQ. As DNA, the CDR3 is TGCGCCAGCAGCTCCGGACAGGGGGCACGAGAGCAGTTCTTC. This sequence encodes CASSSGQGAREQFF. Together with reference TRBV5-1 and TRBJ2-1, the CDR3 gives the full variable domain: KAGVTQTPRYLIKTRGQQVTLSCSPISGHRSVSWYQQTPGQGLQFLFEYFSETQRNKGNFPGRFSGRQFSNSRSEMNVSTLELGDSALYLCASSSGQGAREQFFGPGTRLTVL.

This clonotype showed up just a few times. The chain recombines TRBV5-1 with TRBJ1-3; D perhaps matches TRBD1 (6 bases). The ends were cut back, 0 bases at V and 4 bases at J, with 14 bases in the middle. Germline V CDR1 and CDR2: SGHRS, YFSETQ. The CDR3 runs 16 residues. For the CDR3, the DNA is TGCGCCAGCAGCTTGGGCCCGAAGACAGGAGGAAACACCATATATTTT. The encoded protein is CASSLGPKTGGNTIYF.

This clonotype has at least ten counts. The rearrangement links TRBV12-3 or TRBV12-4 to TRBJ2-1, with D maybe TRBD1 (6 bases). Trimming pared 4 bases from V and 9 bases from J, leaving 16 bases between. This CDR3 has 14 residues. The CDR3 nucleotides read TGTGCCAGCAGTTGGGGTTCAGGGGAATCTGAGCAGTTCTTC. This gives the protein CASSWGSGESEQFF.

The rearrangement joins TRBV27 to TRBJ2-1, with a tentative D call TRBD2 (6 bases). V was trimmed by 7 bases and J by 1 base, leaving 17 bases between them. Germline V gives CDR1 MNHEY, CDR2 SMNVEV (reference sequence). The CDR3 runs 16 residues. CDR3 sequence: CASTPRSGGSYNEQFF. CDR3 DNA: TGTGCCAGCACCCCCCGCTCCGGGGGTTCCTACAATGAGCAGTTCTTC.

The CDR3 here is CASSQDMADTQYF. CDR3 DNA sequence: TGTGCCAGCAGCCAAGATATGGCAGATACGCAGTATTTT. V and J are TRBV4-2 and TRBJ2-3; the D is unclear. Germline CDR1 LGHNA, CDR2 YNFKEQ. The CDR3 sequence is 13 residues long. Deletions cut 0 bases from V and 4 bases from J, with 5 bases between.

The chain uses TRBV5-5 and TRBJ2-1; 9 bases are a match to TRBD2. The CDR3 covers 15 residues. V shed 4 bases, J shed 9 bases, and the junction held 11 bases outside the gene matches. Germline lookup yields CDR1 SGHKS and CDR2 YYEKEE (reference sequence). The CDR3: CASSPEGTAGGEQFF. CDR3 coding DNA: TGTGCCAGCAGCCCCGAAGGTACAGCGGGAGGTGAGCAGTTCTTC.

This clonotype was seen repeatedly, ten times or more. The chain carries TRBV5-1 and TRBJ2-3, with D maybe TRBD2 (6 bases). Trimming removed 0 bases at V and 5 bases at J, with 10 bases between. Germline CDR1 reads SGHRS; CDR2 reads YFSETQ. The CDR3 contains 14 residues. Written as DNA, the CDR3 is TGCGCCAGCAGCTTGGAGGGAGGTGGAGATACGCAGTATTTT. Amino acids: CASSLEGGGDTQYF.

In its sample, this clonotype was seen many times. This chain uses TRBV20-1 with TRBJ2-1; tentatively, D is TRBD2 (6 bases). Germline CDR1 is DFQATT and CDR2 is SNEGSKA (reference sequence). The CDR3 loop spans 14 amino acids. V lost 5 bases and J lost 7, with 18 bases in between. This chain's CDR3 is CSAPPSGRVNEQFF. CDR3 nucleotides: TGCAGTGCTCCCCCCAGCGGGCGAGTTAATGAGCAGTTCTTC.

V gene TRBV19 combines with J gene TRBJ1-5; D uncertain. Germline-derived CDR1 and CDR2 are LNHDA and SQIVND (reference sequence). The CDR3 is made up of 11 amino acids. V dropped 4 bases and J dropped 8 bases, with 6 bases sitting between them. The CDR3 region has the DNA TGTGCCAGTAGTAAGGGTGAGCCCCAGCATTTT. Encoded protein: CASSKGEPQHF.

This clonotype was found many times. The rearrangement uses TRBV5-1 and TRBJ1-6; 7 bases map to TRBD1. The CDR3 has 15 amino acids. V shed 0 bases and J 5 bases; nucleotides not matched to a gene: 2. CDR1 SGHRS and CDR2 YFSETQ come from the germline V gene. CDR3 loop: CASSLGTGDNSPLHF. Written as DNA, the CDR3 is TGCGCCAGCAGCTTGGGGACAGGTGATAATTCACCCCTCCACTTT.